The clone carrying this T cell receptor beta chain was detected many times. Its antigen is as yet unknown. With 5 bases clipped from V and 4 bases from J, the junction kept 8 bases outside the gene matches. Germline loops: CDR1 MDHEN, CDR2 SYDVKM. The CDR3 covers 15 residues. Amplification of TCR beta CDR3 regions was performed using RNA transcripts as template. First-round RT-PCR targeting the TCR CDR3 was performed with the HTBI primer set. TCRdb used MiXCR to reprocess the multiplex PCR reads, holding one entry per CDR3 protein. In the table there are about 690,000 distinct CDR3 sequences, around 15% of which are singletons. This sample stems from a study of T cells in Graves' hyperthyroidism and ophthalmopathy. Study outcomes and limitations: Ophthalmopathy prediction by the model preceded onset by a median about 6 months. Ophthalmopathy cases were set apart from stable hyperthyroidism by a 13 V-J model.

The authors took PBMCs from over 8.5 ml fresh peripheral blood. This clonotype was sampled from a man aged 45-65 years with Graves' hyperthyroidism. V usage is TRBV28 and J usage is TRBJ1-5, with TRBD1 matching over 7 bases. The material sequenced was blood. The CDR3 region is CASSGQATGNQPQHF. In DNA, the CDR3 is TGTGCCAGCAGTGGACAGGCAACAGGGAATCAGCCCCAGCATTTT. Full variable domain (outside the CDR3, taken from reference TRBV28 and TRBJ1-5): DVKVTQSSRYLVKRTGEKVFLECVQDMDHENMFWYRQDPGLGLRLIYFSYDVKMKEKGDIPEGYSVSREKKERFSLILESASTNQTSMYLCASSGQATGNQPQHFGDGTRLSIL.